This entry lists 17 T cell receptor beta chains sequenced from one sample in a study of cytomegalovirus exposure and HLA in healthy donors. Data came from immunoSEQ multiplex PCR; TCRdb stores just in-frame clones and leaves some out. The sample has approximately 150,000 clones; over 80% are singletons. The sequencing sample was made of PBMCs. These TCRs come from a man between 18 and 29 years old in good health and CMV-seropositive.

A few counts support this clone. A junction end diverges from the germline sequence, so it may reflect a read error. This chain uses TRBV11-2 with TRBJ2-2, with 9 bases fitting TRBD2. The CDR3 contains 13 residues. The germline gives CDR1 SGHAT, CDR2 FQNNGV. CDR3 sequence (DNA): TGTGCCAGCAGCTTAGTACGTAGCGGGGGGCTGTTTTTT. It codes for CASSLVRSGGLFF.

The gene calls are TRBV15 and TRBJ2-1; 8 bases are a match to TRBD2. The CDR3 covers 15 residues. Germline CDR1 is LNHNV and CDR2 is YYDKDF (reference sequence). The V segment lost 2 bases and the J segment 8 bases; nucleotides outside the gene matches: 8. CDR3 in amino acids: CATSRLEREWHEQFF. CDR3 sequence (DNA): TGTGCCACCAGCAGATTGGAGCGGGAGTGGCATGAGCAGTTCTTC.

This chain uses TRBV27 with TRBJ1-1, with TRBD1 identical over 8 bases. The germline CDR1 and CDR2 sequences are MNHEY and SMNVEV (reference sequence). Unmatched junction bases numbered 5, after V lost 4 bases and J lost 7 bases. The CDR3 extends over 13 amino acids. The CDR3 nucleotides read TGTGCCAGCAGTTCGGGACAGGACTTTGAAGCTTTCTTT. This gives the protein CASSSGQDFEAFF.

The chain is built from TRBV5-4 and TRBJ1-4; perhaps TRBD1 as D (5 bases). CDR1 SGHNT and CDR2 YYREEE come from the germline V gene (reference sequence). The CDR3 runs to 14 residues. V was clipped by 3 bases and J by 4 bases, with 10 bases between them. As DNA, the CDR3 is TGTGCCAGCAGCTCGGGGGACTTTAATGAAAAACTGTTTTTT. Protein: CASSSGDFNEKLFF.

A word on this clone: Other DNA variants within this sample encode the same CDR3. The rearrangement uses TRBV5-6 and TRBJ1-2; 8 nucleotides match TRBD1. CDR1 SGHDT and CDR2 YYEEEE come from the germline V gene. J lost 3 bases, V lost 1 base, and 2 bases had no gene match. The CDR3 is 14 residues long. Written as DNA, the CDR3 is TGTGCCAGCAGCTTGCGGGACAGGTACTATGGCTACACCTTC. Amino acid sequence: CASSLRDRYYGYTF.

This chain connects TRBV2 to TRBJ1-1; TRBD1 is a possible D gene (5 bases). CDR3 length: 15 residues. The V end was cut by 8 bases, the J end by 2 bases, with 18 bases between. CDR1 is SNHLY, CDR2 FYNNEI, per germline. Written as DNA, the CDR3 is TGTGCCAGCGGCAACGGGCAGGGTGGAAACACTGAAGCTTTCTTT. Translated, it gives CASGNGQGGNTEAFF.

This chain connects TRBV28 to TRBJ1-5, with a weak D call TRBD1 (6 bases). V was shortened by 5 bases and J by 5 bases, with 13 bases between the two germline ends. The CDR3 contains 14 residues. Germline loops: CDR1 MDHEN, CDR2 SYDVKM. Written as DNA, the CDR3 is TGTGCCAGCAGTCCCGGACAGACGGATCAGCCCCAGCATTTT. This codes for CASSPGQTDQPQHF.

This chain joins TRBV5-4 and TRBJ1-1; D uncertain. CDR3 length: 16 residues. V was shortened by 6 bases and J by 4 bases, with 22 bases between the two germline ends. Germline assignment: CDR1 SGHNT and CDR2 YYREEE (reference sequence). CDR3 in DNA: TGTGCCAGCATGAGCTGGGCGAGCCAAGGAGGCACTGAAGCTTTCTTT. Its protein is CASMSWASQGGTEAFF. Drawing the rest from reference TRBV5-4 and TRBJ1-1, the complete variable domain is ETGVTQSPTHLIKTRGQQVTLRCSSQSGHNTVSWYQQALGQGPQFIFQYYREEENGRGNFPPRFSGLQFPNYSSELNVNALELDDSALYLCASMSWASQGGTEAFFGQGTRLTVV.

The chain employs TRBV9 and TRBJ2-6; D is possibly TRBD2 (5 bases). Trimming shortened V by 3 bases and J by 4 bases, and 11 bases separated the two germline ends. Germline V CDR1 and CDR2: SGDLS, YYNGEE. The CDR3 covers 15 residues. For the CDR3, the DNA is TGTGCCAGCAGCGGCCTCGGGGTGGGGGCCAACGTCCTGACTTTC. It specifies CASSGLGVGANVLTF.

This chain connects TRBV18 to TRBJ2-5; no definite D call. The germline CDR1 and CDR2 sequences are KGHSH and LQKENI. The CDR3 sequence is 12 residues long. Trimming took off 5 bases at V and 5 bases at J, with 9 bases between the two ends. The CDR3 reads CASSANWETQYF. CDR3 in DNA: TGTGCCAGCTCAGCCAACTGGGAGACCCAGTACTTC.

The CDR3 region is CASSSGSSYEQYF. CDR3 nucleotide sequence: TGTGCCAGCAGCTCCGGGTCCTCCTACGAGCAGTACTTC. V usage is TRBV7-9 and J usage is TRBJ2-7; unclear D gene. Germline V CDR1 and CDR2: SEHNR, FQNEAQ (reference sequence). Trimming removed 4 bases at V and 0 bases at J, with 7 bases between. This CDR3 spans 13 amino acids.

Here the CDR3 reads CASRTDRVGSQPQHF. Here the CDR3 DNA reads TGTGCCAGTAGGACGGACAGGGTGGGGAGTCAGCCCCAGCATTTT. The V call is TRBV19, the J call TRBJ1-5; 8 bases align to TRBD1. CDR3 size: 15 residues. Germline CDR1 LNHDA, CDR2 SQIVND (reference sequence). With 6 bases clipped from V and 6 bases from J, the junction kept 10 bases outside the gene matches.

CDR3 in DNA: TGCGCCAGCAGGCAACAGGAGACCCTCACAGATACGCAGTATTTT. As protein: CASRQQETLTDTQYF. The gene calls are TRBV5-1 and TRBJ2-3; weak D call: TRBD1 (5 bases). The CDR3 spans 15 residues. The ends were cut back, 5 bases at V and 2 bases at J, with 15 bases in the middle. The germline gives CDR1 SGHRS, CDR2 YFSETQ.

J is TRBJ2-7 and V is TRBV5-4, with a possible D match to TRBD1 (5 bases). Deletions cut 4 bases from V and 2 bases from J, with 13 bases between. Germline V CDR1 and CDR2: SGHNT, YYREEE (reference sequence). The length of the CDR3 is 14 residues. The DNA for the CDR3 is TGTGCCAGCAGCCTTCCACAGGCGCCCTACGAGCAGTACTTC. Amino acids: CASSLPQAPYEQYF.

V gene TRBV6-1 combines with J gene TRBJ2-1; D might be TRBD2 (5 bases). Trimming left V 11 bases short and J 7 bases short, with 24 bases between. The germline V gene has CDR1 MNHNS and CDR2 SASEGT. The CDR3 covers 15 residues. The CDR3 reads CAALGEGRRINEQFF. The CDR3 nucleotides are TGTGCCGCCCTCGGCGAGGGAAGGAGGATTAATGAGCAGTTCTTC.

As DNA, the CDR3 is TGTGCCAGCTCACCATTCATATTGGACACCTACGAGCAGTACTTC. Its protein product is CASSPFILDTYEQYF. The rearrangement uses TRBV18 and TRBJ2-7; the D gene is possibly TRBD1 (5 bases). The CDR3 runs to 15 residues. Trimming cost V 2 bases and J 2 bases, with 13 bases left between them. Germline V gene lookup returns CDR1 KGHSH and CDR2 LQKENI.

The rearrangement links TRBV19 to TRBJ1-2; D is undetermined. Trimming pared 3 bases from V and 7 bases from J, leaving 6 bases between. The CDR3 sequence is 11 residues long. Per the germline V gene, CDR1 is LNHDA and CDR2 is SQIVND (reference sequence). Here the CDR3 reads CASSMGFGYTF. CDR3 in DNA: TGTGCCAGTAGTATGGGCTTTGGCTACACCTTC. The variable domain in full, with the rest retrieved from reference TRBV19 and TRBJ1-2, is DGGITQSPKYLFRKEGQNVTLSCEQNLNHDAMYWYRQDPGQGLRLIYYSQIVNDFQKGDIAEGYSVSREKKESFPLTVTSAQKNPTAFYLCASSMGFGYTFGSGTRLTVV.